The next 8 T cell receptor beta chains were all read from a single sample in a study of cytomegalovirus exposure and HLA in healthy donors. With 60 Vbeta and 13 Jbeta primers, the PCR was carried out. Sequenced by immunoSEQ multiplex PCR; TCRdb stores in-frame clones only, minus some. Among around 150,000 clones listed, more than 60% were seen once. Sequenced material: PBMCs. The receptors stem from a woman in her forties in good health and CMV-seropositive.

There are a few counts of this clone. This rearrangement joins TRBV4-1 to TRBJ2-2; D not certain. This CDR3 region has 16 residues. The germline V and J ends were trimmed by 0 bases and 1 base, with 9 bases remaining between them. CDR1 is MGHRA, CDR2 YSYEKL, per germline. CDR3 DNA sequence: TGCGCCAGCAGCCAAGATCTTGGCGGGAACACCGGGGAGCTGTTTTTT. Residues: CASSQDLGGNTGELFF.

The genes are TRBV7-2 and TRBJ2-7, with no clear D. Germline V gene sequence: CDR1 SGHTA, CDR2 FQGNSA. Trimming shortened V by 1 base and J by 3 bases, and 13 bases separated the two germline ends. The CDR3 has 15 amino acids. CDR3 coding DNA: TGTGCCAGCAGCTTAGTTCAGGCCACCCTCTACGAGCAGTACTTC. Protein sequence: CASSLVQATLYEQYF.

This chain connects TRBV5-4 to TRBJ2-5; D not resolved. Trimming cost V 0 bases and J 5 bases, with 8 bases left between them. In germline, CDR1 is SGHNT, CDR2 YYREEE (reference sequence). The CDR3 has 13 residues. The CDR3 protein is CASSLENGETQYF. As DNA, the CDR3 is TGTGCCAGCAGCTTGGAAAATGGCGAGACCCAGTACTTC.

Points on this clone: At one of its ends the junction is not consistent with the germline gene, which may arise from a read error. V usage is TRBV7-7 and J usage is TRBJ2-1; 10 nucleotides align to TRBD1. The CDR3 totals 16 residues. The germline gives CDR1 SSHAT, CDR2 FNYEAQ (reference sequence). The CDR3 sequence is CASSFGTGEAYNEQFF. CDR3 sequence (DNA): TGTGCTAGCAGCTTTGGGACAGGGGAAGCCTACAATGAGCAGTTCTTC.

This chain uses TRBV5-1 with TRBJ1-5; no firm D call. The CDR3 totals 15 residues. Per the germline V gene, CDR1 is SGHRS and CDR2 is YFSETQ. V lost 0 bases to trimming and J lost 0 bases, with 7 bases between them. The CDR3 nucleotides read TGCGCCAGCAGCTTGGGGGCTCATAGCAATCAGCCCCAGCATTTT. Encoded protein: CASSLGAHSNQPQHF.

To note about this clone: This same CDR3 is encoded by further DNA sequences in the sample. The CDR3 is CSVGGQGATEAFF. CDR3 sequence (DNA): TGCAGCGTTGGAGGACAGGGGGCCACTGAAGCTTTCTTT. The rearrangement uses TRBV29-1 and TRBJ1-1, with 11 positions matching TRBD1. J was trimmed by 4 bases and V by 4 bases; bases with no gene match: 2. This CDR3 region has 13 residues. The V gene's germline CDR1 is SQVTM and CDR2 ANQGSEA.

V and J are TRBV7-9 and TRBJ1-1, with a possible D match to TRBD1 (5 bases). The CDR3 is made up of 13 amino acids. Per germline, CDR1 SEHNR and CDR2 FQNEAQ (reference sequence). V lost 6 bases to trimming and J lost 4 bases, with 12 bases between them. The CDR3 DNA follows: TGTGCCAGCAGTTCCGGGGGGAGCACTGAAGCTTTCTTT. Translated: CASSSGGSTEAFF.

This rearrangement joins TRBV2 to TRBJ1-3; 7 bases map to TRBD1. The CDR3 extends over 14 amino acids. Trimming cost V 5 bases and J 4 bases; bases outside gene matches: 5. Germline lookup yields CDR1 SNHLY and CDR2 FYNNEI. DNA of the CDR3: TGTGCCAGCAGTCGGGCAGGGGGAGGAAACACCATATATTTT. Translating it yields CASSRAGGGNTIYF.